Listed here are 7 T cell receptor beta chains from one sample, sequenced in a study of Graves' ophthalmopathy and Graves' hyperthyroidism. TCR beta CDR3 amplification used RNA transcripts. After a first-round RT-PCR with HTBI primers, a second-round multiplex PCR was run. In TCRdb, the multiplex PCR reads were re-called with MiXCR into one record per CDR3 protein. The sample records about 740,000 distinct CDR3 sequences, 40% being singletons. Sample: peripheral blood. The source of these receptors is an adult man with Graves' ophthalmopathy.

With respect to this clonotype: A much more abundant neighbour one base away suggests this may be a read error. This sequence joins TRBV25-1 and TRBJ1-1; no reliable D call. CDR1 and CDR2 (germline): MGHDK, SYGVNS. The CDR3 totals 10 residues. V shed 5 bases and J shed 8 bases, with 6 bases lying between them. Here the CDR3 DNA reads TGTGCCAGCAGTTCTATAGAAGCTTTCTTT. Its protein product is CASSSIEAFF. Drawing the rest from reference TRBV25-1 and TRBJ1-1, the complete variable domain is EADIYQTPRYLVIGTGKKITLECSQTMGHDKMYWYQQDPGMELHLIHYSYGVNSTEKGDLSSESTVSRIRTEHFPLTLESARPSHTSQYLCASSSIEAFFGQGTRLTVV.

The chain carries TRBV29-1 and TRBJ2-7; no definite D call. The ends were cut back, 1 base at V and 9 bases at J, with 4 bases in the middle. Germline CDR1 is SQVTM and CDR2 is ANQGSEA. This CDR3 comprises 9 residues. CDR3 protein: CSVEGVQYF. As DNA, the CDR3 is TGCAGCGTTGAAGGGGTGCAGTACTTC.

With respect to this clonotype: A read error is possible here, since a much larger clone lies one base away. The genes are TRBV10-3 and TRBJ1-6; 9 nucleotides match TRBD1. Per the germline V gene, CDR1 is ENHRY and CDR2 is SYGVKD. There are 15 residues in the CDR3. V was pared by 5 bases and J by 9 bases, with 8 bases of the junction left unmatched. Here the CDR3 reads CAISYVDRGGSPLHF. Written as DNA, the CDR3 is TGTGCCATCAGTTACGTCGACAGGGGGGGTTCACCCCTCCACTTT.

The CDR3 spells CAISGSLAGGPRGNTIYF. In DNA form, the CDR3 reads TGTGCCATCAGTGGATCACTAGCGGGGGGCCCAAGAGGAAACACCATATATTTT. V is TRBV10-3 and J is TRBJ1-3; tentative D call: TRBD1 (6 bases). Germline lookup yields CDR1 ENHRY and CDR2 SYGVKD. Trimming shortened V by 4 bases and J by 4 bases, and 23 bases separated the two germline ends. The CDR3 runs 18 residues.

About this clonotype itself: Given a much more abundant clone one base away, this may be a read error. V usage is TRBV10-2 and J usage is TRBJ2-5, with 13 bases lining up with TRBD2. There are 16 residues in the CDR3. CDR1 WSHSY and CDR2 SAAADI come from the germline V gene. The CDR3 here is CASSERLAGGGETRYF. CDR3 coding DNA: TGCGCCAGCAGTGAGAGACTAGCGGGGGGAGGAGAGACCCGGTACTTC.

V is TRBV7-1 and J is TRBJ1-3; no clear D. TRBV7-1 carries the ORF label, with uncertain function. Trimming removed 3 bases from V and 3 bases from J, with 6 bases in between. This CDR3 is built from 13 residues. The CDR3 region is CASSSGDGNTIYF. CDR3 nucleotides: TGTGCCAGCAGCTCCGGGGATGGAAACACCATATATTTT.

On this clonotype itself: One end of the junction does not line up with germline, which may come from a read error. The CDR3 protein is CASSYLGVVNTEAFF. Here the CDR3 DNA reads TGTGCCAGCAGTTACCTCGGAGTAGTGAACACTGAAGCTTTCTTT. V and J are TRBV10-3 and TRBJ1-1; D remains unclear. Germline values: CDR1 ENHRY, CDR2 SYGVKD. This CDR3 region has 15 residues.